This TCR beta chain derives from a study of shared clonotypes between healthy human individuals. The CDR3 contains 18 residues. Germline loops: CDR1 SGHDT, CDR2 YYEEEE. V was clipped by 3 bases and J by 0 bases; unmatched bases: 5. Repertoires were generated with immunoSEQ multiplex PCR, while TCRdb's copy carries only in-frame clones and drops some. Of around 1 million clones listed, 76% are singletons. This clonotype originated in a young man in good health. V is TRBV5-6 and J is TRBJ2-6; 11 nucleotides agree with TRBD2. Material: memory CD4+ T cells sorted from blood. Subset defined: CD45RA-negative fraction. CDR3 region: CASSWRLAGFSGANVLTF. Written as DNA, the CDR3 is TGTGCCAGCAGCTGGCGACTAGCGGGGTTCTCTGGGGCCAACGTCCTGACTTTC. Supplemented by reference TRBV5-6 and TRBJ2-6, the full variable domain reads DAGVTQSPTHLIKTRGQQVTLRCSPKSGHDTVSWYQQALGQGPQFIFQYYEEEERQRGNFPDRFSGHQFPNYSSELNVNALLLGDSALYLCASSWRLAGFSGANVLTFGAGSRLTVL.